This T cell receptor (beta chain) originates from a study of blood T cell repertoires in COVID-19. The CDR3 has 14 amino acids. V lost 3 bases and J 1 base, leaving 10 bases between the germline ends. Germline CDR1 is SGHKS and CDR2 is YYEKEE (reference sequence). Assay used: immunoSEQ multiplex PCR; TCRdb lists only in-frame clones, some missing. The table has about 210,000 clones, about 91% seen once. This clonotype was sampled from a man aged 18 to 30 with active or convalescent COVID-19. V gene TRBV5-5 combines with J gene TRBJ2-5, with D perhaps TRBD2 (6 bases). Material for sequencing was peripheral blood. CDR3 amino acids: CASSWGGAQETQYF. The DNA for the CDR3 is TGTGCCAGCAGCTGGGGAGGAGCCCAAGAGACCCAGTACTTC. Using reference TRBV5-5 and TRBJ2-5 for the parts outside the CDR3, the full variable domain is DAGVTQSPTHLIKTRGQQVTLRCSPISGHKSVSWYQQVLGQGPQFIFQYYEKEERGRGNFPDRFSARQFPNYSSELNVNALLLGDSALYLCASSWGGAQETQYFGPGTRLLVL.